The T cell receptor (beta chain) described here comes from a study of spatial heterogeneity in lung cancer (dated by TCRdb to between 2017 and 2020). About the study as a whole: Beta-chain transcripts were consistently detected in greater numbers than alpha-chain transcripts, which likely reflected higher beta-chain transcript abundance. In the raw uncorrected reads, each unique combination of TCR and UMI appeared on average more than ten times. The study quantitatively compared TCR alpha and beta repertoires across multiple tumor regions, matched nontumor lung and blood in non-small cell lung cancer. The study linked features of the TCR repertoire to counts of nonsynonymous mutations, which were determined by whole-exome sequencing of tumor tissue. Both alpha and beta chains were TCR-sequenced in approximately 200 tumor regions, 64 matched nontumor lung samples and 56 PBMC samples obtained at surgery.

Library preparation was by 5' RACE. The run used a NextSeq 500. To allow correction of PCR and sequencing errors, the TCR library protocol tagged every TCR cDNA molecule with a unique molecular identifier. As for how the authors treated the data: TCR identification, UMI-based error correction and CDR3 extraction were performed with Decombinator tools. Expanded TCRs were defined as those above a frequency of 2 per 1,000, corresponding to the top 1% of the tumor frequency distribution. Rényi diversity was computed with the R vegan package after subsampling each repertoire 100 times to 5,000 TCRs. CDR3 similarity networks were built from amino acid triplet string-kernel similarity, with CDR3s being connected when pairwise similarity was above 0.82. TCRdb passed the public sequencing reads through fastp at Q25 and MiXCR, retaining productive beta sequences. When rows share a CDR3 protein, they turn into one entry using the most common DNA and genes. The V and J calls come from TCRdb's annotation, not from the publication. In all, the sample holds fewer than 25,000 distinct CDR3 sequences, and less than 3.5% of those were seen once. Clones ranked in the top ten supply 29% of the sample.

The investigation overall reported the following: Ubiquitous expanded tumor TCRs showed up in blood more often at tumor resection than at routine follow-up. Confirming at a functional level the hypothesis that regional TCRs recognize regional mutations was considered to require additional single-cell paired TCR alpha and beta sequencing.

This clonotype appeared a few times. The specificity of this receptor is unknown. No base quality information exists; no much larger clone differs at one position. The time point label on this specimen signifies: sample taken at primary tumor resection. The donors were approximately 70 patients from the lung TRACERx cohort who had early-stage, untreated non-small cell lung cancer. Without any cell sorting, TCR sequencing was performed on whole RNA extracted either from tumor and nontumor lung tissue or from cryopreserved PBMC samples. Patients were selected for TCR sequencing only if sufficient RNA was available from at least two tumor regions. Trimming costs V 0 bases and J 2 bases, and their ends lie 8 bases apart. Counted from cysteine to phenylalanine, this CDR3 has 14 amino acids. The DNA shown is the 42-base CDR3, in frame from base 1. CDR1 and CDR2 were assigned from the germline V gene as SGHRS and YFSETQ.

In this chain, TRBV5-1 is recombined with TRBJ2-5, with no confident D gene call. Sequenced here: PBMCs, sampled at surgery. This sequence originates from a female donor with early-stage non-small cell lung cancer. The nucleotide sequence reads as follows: TGCGCCAGCAGCTTGGTGGGGTATCAAGAGACCCAGTACTTC. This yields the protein CASSLVGYQETQYF.